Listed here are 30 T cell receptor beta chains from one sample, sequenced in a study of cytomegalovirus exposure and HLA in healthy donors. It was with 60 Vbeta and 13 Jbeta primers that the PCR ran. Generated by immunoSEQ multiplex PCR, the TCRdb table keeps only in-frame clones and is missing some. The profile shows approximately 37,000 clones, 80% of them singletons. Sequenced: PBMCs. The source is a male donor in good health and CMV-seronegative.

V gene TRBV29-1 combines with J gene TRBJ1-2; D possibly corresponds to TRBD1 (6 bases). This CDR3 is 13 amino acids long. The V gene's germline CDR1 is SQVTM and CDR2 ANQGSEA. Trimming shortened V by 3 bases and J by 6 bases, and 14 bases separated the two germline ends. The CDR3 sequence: CSVEGQGLDGYTF. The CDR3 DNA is TGCAGCGTTGAGGGGCAGGGGCTCGATGGCTACACCTTC. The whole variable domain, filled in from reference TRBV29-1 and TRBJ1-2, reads SAVISQKPSRDICQRGTSLTIQCQVDSQVTMMFWYRQQPGQSLTLIATANQGSEATYESGFVIDKFPISRPNLTFSTLTVSNMSPEDSSIYLCSVEGQGLDGYTFGSGTRLTVV.

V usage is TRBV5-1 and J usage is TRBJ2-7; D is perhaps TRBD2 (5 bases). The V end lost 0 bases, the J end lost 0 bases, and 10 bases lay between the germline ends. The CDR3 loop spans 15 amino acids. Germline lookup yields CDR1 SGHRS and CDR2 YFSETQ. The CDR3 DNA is TGCGCCAGCAGCTTGGAACGGGGAAGCTCCTACGAGCAGTACTTC. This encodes CASSLERGSSYEQYF.

The CDR3 spells CASSQTGRETQYF. CDR3 DNA sequence: TGCGCCAGCAGCCAAACGGGGAGAGAGACCCAGTACTTC. V is TRBV4-1 and J is TRBJ2-5; tentatively, D is TRBD2 (5 bases). The CDR3 runs to 13 residues. V was trimmed by 2 bases and J by 4 bases, leaving 8 bases between them. Looked up from germline, CDR1 is MGHRA and CDR2 is YSYEKL.

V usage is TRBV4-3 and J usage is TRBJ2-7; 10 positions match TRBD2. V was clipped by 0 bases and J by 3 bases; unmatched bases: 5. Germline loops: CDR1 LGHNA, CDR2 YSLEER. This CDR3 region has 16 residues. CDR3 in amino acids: CASSQDWASGSYEQYF. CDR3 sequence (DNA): TGCGCCAGCAGCCAAGATTGGGCTAGCGGGAGCTACGAGCAGTACTTC.

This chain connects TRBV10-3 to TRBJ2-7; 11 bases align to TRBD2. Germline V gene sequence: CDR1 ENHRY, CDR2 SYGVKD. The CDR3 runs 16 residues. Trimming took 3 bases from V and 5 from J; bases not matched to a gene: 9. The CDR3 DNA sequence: TGTGCCATCAGTGAAGGACTAGCGGGCTCGGCGGACGAGCAGTACTTC. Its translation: CAISEGLAGSADEQYF.

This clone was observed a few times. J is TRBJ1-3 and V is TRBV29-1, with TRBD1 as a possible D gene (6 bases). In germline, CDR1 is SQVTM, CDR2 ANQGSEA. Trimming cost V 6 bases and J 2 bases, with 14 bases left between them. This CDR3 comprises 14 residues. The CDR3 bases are TGCAGCGTCGCCGGGACAACCCCTGGAAACACCATATATTTT. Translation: CSVAGTTPGNTIYF. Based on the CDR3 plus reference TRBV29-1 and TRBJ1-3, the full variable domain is SAVISQKPSRDICQRGTSLTIQCQVDSQVTMMFWYRQQPGQSLTLIATANQGSEATYESGFVIDKFPISRPNLTFSTLTVSNMSPEDSSIYLCSVAGTTPGNTIYFGEGSWLTVV.

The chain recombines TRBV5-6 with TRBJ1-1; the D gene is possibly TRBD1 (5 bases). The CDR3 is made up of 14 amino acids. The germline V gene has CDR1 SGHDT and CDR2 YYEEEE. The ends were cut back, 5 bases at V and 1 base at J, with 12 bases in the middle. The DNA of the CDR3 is TGTGCCAGCAGAGAGGGACTGACGAACACTGAAGCTTTCTTT. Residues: CASREGLTNTEAFF.

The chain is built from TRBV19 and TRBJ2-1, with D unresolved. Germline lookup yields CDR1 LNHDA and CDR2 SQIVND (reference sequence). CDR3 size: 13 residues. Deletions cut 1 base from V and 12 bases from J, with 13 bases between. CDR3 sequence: CASSIGGGSGQFF. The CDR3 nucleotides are TGTGCCAGTAGTATAGGAGGTGGGTCCGGGCAGTTCTTC.

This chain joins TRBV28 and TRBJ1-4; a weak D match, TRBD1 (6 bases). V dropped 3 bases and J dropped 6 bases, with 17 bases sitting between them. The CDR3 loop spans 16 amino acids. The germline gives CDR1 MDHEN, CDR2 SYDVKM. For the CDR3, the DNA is TGTGCCAGCAGTTTCCCCGGTAGGGGGAGGGATGAAAAACTGTTTTTT. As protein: CASSFPGRGRDEKLFF. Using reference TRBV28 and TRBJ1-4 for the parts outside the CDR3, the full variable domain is DVKVTQSSRYLVKRTGEKVFLECVQDMDHENMFWYRQDPGLGLRLIYFSYDVKMKEKGDIPEGYSVSREKKERFSLILESASTNQTSMYLCASSFPGRGRDEKLFFGSGTQLSVL.

DNA for the CDR3: TGTGCCAGCAGCTTCACAGGGGGGAGCAATTCACCCCTCCACTTT. The encoded protein is CASSFTGGSNSPLHF. The chain couples TRBV7-9 to TRBJ1-6; TRBD1 matches at 8 bases. The CDR3 is 15 residues long. CDR1 is SEHNR and CDR2 is FQNEAQ in the germline V gene (reference sequence). The trim removed 3 bases at V and 7 bases at J, leaving 5 bases unmatched.

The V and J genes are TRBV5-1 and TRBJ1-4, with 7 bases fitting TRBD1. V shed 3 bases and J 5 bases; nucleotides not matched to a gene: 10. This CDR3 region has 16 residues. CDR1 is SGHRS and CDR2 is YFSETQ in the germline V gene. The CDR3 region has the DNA TGCGCCAGCAGCTACGCCCCGGGACAGTCGAATGAAAAACTGTTTTTT. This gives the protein CASSYAPGQSNEKLFF. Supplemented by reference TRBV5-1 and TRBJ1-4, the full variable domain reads KAGVTQTPRYLIKTRGQQVTLSCSPISGHRSVSWYQQTPGQGLQFLFEYFSETQRNKGNFPGRFSGRQFSNSRSEMNVSTLELGDSALYLCASSYAPGQSNEKLFFGSGTQLSVL.

As DNA, the CDR3 is TGTGCCAGTAGTATTACTAGCGGGATGTACACCGGGGAGCTGTTTTTT. Protein: CASSITSGMYTGELFF. The chain combines TRBV19 with TRBJ2-2, with 10 bases identical to TRBD2. This CDR3 is 16 amino acids long. CDR1 and CDR2 (germline): LNHDA, SQIVND (reference sequence). The V and J ends lost 3 bases and 3 bases, in that order; junction bases with no gene match: 4.

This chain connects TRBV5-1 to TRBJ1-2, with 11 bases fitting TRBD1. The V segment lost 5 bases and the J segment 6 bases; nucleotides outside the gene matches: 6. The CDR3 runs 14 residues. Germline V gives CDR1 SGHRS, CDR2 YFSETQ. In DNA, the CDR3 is TGCGCCAGCAGAACAAAGGACAGGGGGCATGGCTACACCTTC. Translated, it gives CASRTKDRGHGYTF.

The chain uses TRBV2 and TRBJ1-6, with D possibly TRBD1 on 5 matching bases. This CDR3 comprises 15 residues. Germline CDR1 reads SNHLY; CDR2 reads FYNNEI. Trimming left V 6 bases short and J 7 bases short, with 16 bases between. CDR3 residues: CASRNRSPTNSPLHF. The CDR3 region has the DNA TGTGCCAGCAGAAACAGGTCCCCAACGAATTCACCCCTCCACTTT.

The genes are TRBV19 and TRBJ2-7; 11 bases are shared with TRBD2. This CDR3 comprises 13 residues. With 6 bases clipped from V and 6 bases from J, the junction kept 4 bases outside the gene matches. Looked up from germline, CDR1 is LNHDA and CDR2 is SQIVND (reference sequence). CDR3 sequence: CASRTSGNREQYF. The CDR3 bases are TGTGCCAGTAGGACTAGCGGGAACCGCGAGCAGTACTTC.

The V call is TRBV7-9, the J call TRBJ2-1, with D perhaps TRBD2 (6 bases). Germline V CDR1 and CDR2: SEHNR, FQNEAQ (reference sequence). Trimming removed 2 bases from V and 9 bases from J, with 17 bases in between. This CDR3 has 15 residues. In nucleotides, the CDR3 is TGTGCCAGCAGCTTAACCCCTTTCGAGACTAGTGAGCAGTTCTTC. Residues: CASSLTPFETSEQFF.

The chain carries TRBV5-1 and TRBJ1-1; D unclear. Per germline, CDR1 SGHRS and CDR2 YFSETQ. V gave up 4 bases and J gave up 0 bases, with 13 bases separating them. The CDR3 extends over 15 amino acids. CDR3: CASSHGPGMNTEAFF. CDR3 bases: TGCGCCAGCAGCCACGGGCCCGGGATGAACACTGAAGCTTTCTTT.

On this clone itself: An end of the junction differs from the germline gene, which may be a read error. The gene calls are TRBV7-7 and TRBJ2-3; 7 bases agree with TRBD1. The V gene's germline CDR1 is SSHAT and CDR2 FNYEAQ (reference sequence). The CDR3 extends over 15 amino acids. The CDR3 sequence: CASSLGDRTTDTQYF. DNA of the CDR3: TGTGCTAGCAGCTTAGGGGACAGAACCACAGATACGCAGTATTTT.

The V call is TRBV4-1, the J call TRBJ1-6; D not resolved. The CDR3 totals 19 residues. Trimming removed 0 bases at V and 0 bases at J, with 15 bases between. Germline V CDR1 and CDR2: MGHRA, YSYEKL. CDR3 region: CASSQDQVVGSSYNSPLHF. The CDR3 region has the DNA TGCGCCAGCAGCCAAGATCAAGTGGTTGGGAGCTCCTATAATTCACCCCTCCACTTT.

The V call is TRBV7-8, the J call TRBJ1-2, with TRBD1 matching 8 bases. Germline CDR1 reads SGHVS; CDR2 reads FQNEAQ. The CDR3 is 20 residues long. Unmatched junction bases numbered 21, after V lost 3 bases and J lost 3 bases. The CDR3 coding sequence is TGTGCCAGCAGCTTTAGGGGTGGGACAGGCGTCATCCAAGGGGACTATGGCTACACCTTC. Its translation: CASSFRGGTGVIQGDYGYTF.

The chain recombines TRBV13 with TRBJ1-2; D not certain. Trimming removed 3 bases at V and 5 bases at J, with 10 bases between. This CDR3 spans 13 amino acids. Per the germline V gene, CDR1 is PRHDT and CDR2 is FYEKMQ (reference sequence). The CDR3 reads CASSLRSPYGYTF. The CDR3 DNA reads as TGTGCCAGCAGCTTGCGGTCACCTTATGGCTACACCTTC.

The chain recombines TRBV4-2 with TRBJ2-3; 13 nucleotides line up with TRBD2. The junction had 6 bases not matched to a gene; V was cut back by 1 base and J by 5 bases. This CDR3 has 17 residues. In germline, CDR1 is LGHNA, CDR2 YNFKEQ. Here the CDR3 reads CASSQGDRTSGGDTQYF. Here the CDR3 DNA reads TGTGCCAGCAGCCAAGGGGACCGGACTAGCGGGGGAGATACGCAGTATTTT.

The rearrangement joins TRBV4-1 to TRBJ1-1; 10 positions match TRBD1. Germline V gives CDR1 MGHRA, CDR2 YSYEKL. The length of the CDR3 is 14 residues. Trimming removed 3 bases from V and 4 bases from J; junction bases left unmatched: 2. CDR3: CASSQWDRGTEAFF. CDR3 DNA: TGCGCCAGCAGCCAGTGGGACAGGGGCACTGAAGCTTTCTTT.

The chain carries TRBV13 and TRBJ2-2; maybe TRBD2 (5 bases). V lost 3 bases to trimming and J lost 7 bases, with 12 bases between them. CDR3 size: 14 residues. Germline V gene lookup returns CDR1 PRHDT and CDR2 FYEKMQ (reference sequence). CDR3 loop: CASSLHVEGGELFF. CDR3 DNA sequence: TGTGCCAGCAGCTTGCATGTTGAGGGCGGGGAGCTGTTTTTT.

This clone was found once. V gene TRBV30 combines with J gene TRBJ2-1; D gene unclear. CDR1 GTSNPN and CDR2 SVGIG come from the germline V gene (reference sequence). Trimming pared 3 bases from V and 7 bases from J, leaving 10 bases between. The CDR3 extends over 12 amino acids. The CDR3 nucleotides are TGTGCCTGGAGACGAAAACTAAATGAGCAGTTCTTC. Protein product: CAWRRKLNEQFF.

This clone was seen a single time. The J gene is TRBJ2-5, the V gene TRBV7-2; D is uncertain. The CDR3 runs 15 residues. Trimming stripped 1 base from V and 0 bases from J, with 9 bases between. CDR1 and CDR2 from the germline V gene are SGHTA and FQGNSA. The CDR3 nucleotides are TGTGCCAGCAGCTTAGTTGTGGGCGACCAAGAGACCCAGTACTTC. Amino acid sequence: CASSLVVGDQETQYF.

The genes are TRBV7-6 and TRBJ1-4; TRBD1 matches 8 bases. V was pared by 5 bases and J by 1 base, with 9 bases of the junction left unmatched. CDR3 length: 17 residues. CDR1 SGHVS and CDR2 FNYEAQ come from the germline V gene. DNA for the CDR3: TGTGCCAGCAGCGTCCGGGACAGGACTCTAACTAATGAAAAACTGTTTTTT. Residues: CASSVRDRTLTNEKLFF.

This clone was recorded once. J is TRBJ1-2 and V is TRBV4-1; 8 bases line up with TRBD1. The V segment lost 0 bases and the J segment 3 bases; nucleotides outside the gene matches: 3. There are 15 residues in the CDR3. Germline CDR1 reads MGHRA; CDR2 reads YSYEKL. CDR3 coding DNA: TGCGCCAGCAGCCAAGAGCCAGGGGGCTACTATGGCTACACCTTC. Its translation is CASSQEPGGYYGYTF.

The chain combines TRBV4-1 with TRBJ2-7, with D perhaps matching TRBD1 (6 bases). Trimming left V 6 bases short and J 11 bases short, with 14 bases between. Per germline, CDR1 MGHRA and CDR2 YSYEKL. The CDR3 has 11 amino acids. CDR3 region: CASSTGTWKYF. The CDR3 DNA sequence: TGCGCCAGCAGTACCGGGACATGGAAGTACTTC.

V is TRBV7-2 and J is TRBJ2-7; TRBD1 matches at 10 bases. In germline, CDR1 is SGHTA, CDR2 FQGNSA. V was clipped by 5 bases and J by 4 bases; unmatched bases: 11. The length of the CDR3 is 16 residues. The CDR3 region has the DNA TGTGCCAGCAGCACTTCGTCCGGGACAGGGGATTACGAGCAGTACTTC. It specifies CASSTSSGTGDYEQYF.